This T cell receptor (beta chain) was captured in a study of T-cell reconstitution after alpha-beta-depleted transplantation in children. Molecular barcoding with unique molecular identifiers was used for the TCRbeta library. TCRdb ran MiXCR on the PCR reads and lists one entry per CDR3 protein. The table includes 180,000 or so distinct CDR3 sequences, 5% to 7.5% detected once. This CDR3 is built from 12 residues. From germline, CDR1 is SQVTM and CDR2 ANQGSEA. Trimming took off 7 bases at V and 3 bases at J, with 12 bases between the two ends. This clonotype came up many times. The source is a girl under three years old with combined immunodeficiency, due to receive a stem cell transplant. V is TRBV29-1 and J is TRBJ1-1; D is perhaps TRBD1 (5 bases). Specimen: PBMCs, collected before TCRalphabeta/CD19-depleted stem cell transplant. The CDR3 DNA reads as TGCAGCGCGGGACCGGGAGACACTGAAGCTTTCTTT. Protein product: CSAGPGDTEAFF.